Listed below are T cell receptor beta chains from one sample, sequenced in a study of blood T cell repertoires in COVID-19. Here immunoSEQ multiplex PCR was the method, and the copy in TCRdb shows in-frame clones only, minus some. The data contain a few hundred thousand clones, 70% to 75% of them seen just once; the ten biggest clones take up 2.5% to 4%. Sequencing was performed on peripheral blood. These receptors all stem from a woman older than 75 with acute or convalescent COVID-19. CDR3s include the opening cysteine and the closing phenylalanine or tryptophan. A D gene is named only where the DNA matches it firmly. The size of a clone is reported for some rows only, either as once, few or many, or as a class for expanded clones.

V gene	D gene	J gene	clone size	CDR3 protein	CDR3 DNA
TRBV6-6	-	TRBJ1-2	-	CASDYYPRTASYGYTF	TGTGCCAGCGATTACTACCCGAGGACAGCCAGCTATGGCTACACCTTC
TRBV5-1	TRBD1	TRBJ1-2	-	CASSSKQGIAYGYTF	TGCGCCAGCAGCTCCAAACAGGGGATAGCATATGGCTACACCTTC
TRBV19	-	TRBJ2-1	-	CASSMEKGQGLSIYNEQFF	TGTGCCAGTAGTATGGAGAAGGGCCAAGGACTGTCTATTTACAATGAGCAGTTCTTC
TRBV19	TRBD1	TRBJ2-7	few	CATSPGQGNRNEQYF	TGTGCCACGTCGCCGGGACAGGGAAACAGGAACGAGCAGTACTTC
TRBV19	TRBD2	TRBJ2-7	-	CASSIGGLVSEQYF	TGTGCCAGTAGTATCGGCGGACTAGTTAGCGAGCAGTACTTC
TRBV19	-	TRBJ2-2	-	CASSPTGLRTGELFF	TGTGCCAGTAGTCCTACAGGGTTGAGGACCGGGGAGCTGTTTTTT
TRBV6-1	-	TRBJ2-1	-	CASSETRGYEQFF	TGTGCCAGCAGTGAGACCAGGGGCTATGAGCAGTTCTTC
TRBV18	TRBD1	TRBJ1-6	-	CASSRETGESPLHF	TGTGCCAGCTCACGGGAGACAGGGGAATCACCCCTCCACTTT
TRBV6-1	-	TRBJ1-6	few	CASSAQGHQGNNSPLHF	TGTGCCAGCAGTGCCCAGGGACACCAAGGGAATAATTCACCCCTCCACTTT
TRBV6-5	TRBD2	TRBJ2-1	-	CASRKAGVHNEQFF	TGTGCCAGCAGAAAAGCGGGAGTTCACAATGAGCAGTTCTTC